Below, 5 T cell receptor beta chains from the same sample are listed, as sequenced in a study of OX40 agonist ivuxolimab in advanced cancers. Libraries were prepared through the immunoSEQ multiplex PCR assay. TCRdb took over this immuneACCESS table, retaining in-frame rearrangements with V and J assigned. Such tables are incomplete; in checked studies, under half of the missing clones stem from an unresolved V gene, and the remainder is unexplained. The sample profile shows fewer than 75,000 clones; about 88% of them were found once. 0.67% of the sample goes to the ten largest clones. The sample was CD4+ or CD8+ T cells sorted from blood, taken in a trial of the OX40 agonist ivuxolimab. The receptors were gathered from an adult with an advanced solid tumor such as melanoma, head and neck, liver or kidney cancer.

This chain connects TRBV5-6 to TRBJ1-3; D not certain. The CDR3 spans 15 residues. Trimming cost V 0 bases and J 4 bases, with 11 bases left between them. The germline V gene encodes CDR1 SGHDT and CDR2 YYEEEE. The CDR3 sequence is CASSLETPGGNTIYF. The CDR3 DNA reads TGTGCCAGCAGCTTGGAGACCCCAGGAGGAAACACCATATATTTT.

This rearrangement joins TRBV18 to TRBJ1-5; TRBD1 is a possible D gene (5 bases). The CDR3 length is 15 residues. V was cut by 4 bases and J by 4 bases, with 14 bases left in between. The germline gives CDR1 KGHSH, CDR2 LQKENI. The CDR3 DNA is TGTGCCAGCTCACAGGGCCCCCGGGGGAATCAGCCCCAGCATTTT. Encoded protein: CASSQGPRGNQPQHF.

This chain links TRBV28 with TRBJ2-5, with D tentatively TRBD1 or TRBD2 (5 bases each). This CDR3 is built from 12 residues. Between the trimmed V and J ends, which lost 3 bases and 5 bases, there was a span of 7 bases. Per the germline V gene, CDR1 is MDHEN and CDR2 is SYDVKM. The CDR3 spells CASSLGEETQYF. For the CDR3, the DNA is TGTGCCAGCAGTTTGGGGGAGGAGACCCAGTACTTC.

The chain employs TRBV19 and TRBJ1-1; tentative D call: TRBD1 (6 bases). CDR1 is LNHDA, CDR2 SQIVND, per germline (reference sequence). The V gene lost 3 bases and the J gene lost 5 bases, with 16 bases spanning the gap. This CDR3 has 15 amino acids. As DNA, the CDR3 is TGTGCCAGTAGTATGGGCCGGGGGCGCAGGACTGAAGCTTTCTTT. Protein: CASSMGRGRRTEAFF.

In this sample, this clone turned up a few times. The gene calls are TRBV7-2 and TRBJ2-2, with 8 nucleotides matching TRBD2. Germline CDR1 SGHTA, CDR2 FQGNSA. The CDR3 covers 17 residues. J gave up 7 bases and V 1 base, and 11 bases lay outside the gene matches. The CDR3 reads CASSLDLAAGENGELFF. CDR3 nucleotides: TGTGCCAGCAGCTTAGATTTGGCAGCGGGAGAGAACGGGGAGCTGTTTTTT.